These 8 T cell receptor beta chains came from one sample sequenced in a study of blood T cell repertoires in COVID-19. Assay: immunoSEQ multiplex PCR; the TCRdb copy retains only in-frame clones and omits some. The sample contains 130,000 to 150,000 clones, about 85% of which appear only once. Sequencing used peripheral blood. These receptors all come from a woman in her 70s with COVID-19, enrolled during active disease.

V is TRBV4-3 and J is TRBJ1-1; the D gene is possibly TRBD1 (5 bases). This CDR3 spans 15 amino acids. Trimming left V 2 bases short and J 4 bases short, with 14 bases between. Germline loops: CDR1 LGHNA, CDR2 YSLEER. CDR3 bases: TGCGCCAGCAGCCAACGGGCGGGGGTCGGCACTGAAGCTTTCTTT. This translates into CASSQRAGVGTEAFF.

The chain carries TRBV24-1 and TRBJ1-1; no clear D gene. The V gene lost 9 bases and the J gene lost 1 base, with 14 bases spanning the gap. This CDR3 has 14 residues. The germline gives CDR1 KGHDR, CDR2 SFDVKD. The CDR3 here is CATRSEAANTEAFF. CDR3 in DNA: TGTGCCACCCGATCTGAGGCAGCGAACACTGAAGCTTTCTTT.

This chain uses TRBV5-1 with TRBJ1-5; 10 bases align to TRBD1. This CDR3 has 16 amino acids. Germline V gives CDR1 SGHRS, CDR2 YFSETQ. V trimming: 4 bases; J trimming: 2 bases; junction bases outside the gene matches: 6. CDR3 amino acids: CASSLTGGGGNQPQHF. CDR3 in DNA: TGCGCCAGCAGCCTGACAGGGGGCGGGGGCAATCAGCCCCAGCATTTT.

This chain links TRBV5-8 with TRBJ1-6, with TRBD1 identical over 7 bases. Trimming removed 4 bases from V and 9 bases from J; junction bases left unmatched: 16. The V gene's germline CDR1 is SGHTS and CDR2 YDEGEE. The CDR3 is 17 amino acids. The CDR3, as DNA: TGTGCCAGCAGCCGAAAACTTGCCGGGACAGTTTCTTCACCCCTCCACTTT. Its protein product is CASSRKLAGTVSSPLHF.

The genes are TRBV23-1 and TRBJ2-7; D might be TRBD1 (5 bases). TRBV23-1 is filed as an ORF, its function uncertain. V lost 8 bases and J lost 3, with 14 bases in between. This CDR3 region has 13 residues. The CDR3 loop reads CASVRQTHYEQYF. The CDR3 DNA reads as TGCGCCAGCGTAAGACAGACACACTACGAGCAGTACTTC.

The rearrangement uses TRBV5-1 and TRBJ2-3; TRBD2 agrees at 8 bases. This CDR3 has 18 residues. Germline trimming cut 0 bases from V and 3 bases from J; bases unmatched to any gene: 12. The germline gives CDR1 SGHRS, CDR2 YFSETQ. The CDR3: CASSLGGRGGLSTDTQYF. For the CDR3, the DNA is TGCGCCAGCAGCTTGGGGGGCCGGGGGGGGCTGAGTACAGATACGCAGTATTTT.

This CDR3 is CASSPRAGGYTF. Here the CDR3 DNA reads TGTGCCAGCAGCCCCCGCGCAGGTGGCTACACCTTC. The rearrangement joins TRBV7-9 to TRBJ1-2; D call uncertain. Germline V CDR1 and CDR2: SEHNR, FQNEAQ (reference sequence). This CDR3 spans 12 amino acids. The V end was cut by 5 bases, the J end by 7 bases, with 11 bases between.

In DNA, the CDR3 is TGTGCCAGCAGTGAATTGGGGCGGGGAACTAATGAAAAACTGTTTTTT. Amino acids: CASSELGRGTNEKLFF. The chain uses TRBV2 and TRBJ1-4; a weak D match, TRBD1 (5 bases). V was cut by 2 bases and J by 1 base, with 11 bases left in between. The CDR3 is made up of 16 amino acids. The germline V gene encodes CDR1 SNHLY and CDR2 FYNNEI.